This record looks at one T cell receptor (beta chain) sequence and its context. The data were taken from a study of blood T cell repertoires in COVID-19. The CDR3 sequence is 17 residues long. V shed 3 bases and J 2 bases; nucleotides not matched to a gene: 10. CDR1 LNHDA and CDR2 SQIVND come from the germline V gene (reference sequence). As originally analysed: Using reference gene primer amplification, nucleated cell counts were estimated. Profiling relied on immunoSEQ multiplex PCR, and the TCRdb table lists in-frame clones only, not all of them. Clonal size and the V and J genes are those of that table, whereas D and trimming came from the DNA. The sample contains hundreds of thousands of clones, 85% of which appear only once.

This receptor was taken from a woman between 18 and 30 years old with acute or convalescent COVID-19. The V and J genes are TRBV19 and TRBJ2-3, with 8 bases aligning to TRBD2. Material: peripheral blood. The CDR3: CASSIWGGGPSTDTQYF. DNA for the CDR3: TGTGCCAGTAGTATTTGGGGCGGGGGGCCCTCCACAGATACGCAGTATTTT.